This T cell receptor beta chain is from a study of cytomegalovirus exposure and HLA in healthy donors. Study-level findings and limits: The majority of TCR sequences were rare, yet some public TCRs appeared in many donors.

Worth noting for this clone: The antigen is not known.

The primer mix had 60 Vbeta and 13 Jbeta primers. Sequencing used immunoSEQ multiplex PCR; TCRdb keeps in-frame clones, though not all of them. The sample comprises about 150,000 clones, more than 70% of which are singletons, and about 10% rests with the top ten. Losses at the gene ends were 0 bases for V and 0 bases for J; bases not matched to a gene: 3. The CDR3 covers 16 residues. Germline V CDR1 and CDR2: SGHRS, YFSETQ. The sample consisted of PBMCs. The chain has TRBV5-1 and TRBJ2-1; 7 bases are a match to TRBD2. The receptor's source is a man between 18 and 35 years old in good health and CMV-seropositive. The CDR3 bases are TGCGCCAGCAGCTTGGCCGGGACTATCTCCTACAATGAGCAGTTCTTC. Encoded protein: CASSLAGTISYNEQFF.